These 32 T cell receptor beta chains originate from one sample sequenced in a study of blood T cell repertoires in COVID-19. Assay: immunoSEQ multiplex PCR; the TCRdb copy retains only in-frame clones and omits some. The profile shows fewer than 350,000 clones, 85% of them singletons. The sequencing sample was made of PBMCs or T cells enriched from blood (not recorded which). These receptors all come from a woman aged 45-60 years who had recovered from COVID-19.

The chain links TRBV30 to TRBJ1-5, with 7 bases fitting TRBD1. V gave up 1 base and J gave up 6 bases; unmatched junction bases: 12. This CDR3 spans 16 amino acids. Per the germline V gene, CDR1 is GTSNPN and CDR2 is SVGIG (reference sequence). CDR3 in amino acids: CAWSGRGGDFTQPQHF. The CDR3 DNA reads as TGTGCCTGGAGTGGGAGAGGGGGCGATTTTACTCAGCCCCAGCATTTT.

The genes are TRBV5-1 and TRBJ2-1; TRBD2 matches 8 bases. Germline CDR1 SGHRS, CDR2 YFSETQ. Trimming cost V 0 bases and J 10 bases; bases outside gene matches: 6. CDR3 length equals 14 residues. This CDR3 reads CASSLGLATEEQFF. CDR3 nucleotides: TGCGCCAGCAGCTTGGGACTAGCGACGGAAGAGCAGTTCTTC.

The chain couples TRBV30 to TRBJ1-1; tentatively, D is TRBD1 (6 bases). With 2 bases removed from V and 1 base from J, the gap between germline ends came to 11 bases. The CDR3 is 14 amino acids. From germline, CDR1 is GTSNPN and CDR2 SVGIG (reference sequence). In nucleotides, the CDR3 is TGTGCCTGGAGTCAGGGGTACGAGAACACTGAAGCTTTCTTT. Translation: CAWSQGYENTEAFF. Combining the CDR3 with reference TRBV30 and TRBJ1-1 gives the whole variable domain SQTIHQWPATLVQPVGSPLSLECTVEGTSNPNLYWYRQAAGRGLQLLFYSVGIGQISSEVPQNLSASRPQDRQFILSSKKLLLSDSGFYLCAWSQGYENTEAFFGQGTRLTVV.

This sequence joins TRBV5-6 and TRBJ1-4; D may be TRBD1 (5 bases). The V and J ends lost 1 base and 7 bases respectively, with 17 bases between them. The CDR3 length is 16 residues. Germline CDR1 SGHDT, CDR2 YYEEEE. DNA for the CDR3: TGTGCCAGCAGCTTGAAGGGGCAGGGAGGACGTGAAAAACTGTTTTTT. Translation gives CASSLKGQGGREKLFF.

The chain links TRBV6-5 to TRBJ2-6; TRBD1 is a possible D gene (5 bases). V lost 0 bases, J lost 2 bases, and 8 bases lay in between. The CDR3 totals 16 residues. Germline V lookup: CDR1 MNHEY, CDR2 SVGAGI. The CDR3 sequence is CASSYSLGAGANVLTF. The CDR3 DNA sequence: TGTGCCAGCAGTTACTCGCTAGGGGCTGGGGCCAACGTCCTGACTTTC.

On this clone itself: The sample has other DNA sequences that encode this CDR3 too. The chain combines TRBV5-6 with TRBJ1-5, with TRBD1 identical over 7 bases. CDR3 length: 15 amino acids. Germline CDR1 reads SGHDT; CDR2 reads YYEEEE. J was trimmed by 3 bases and V by 1 base; bases with no gene match: 4. The CDR3 is CASSLNTGDNQPQHF. The CDR3 DNA reads TGTGCCAGCAGCTTGAACACAGGGGACAATCAGCCCCAGCATTTT.

The rearrangement uses TRBV12-3 or TRBV12-4 and TRBJ1-2; tentative D call: TRBD1 (6 bases). V lost 6 bases and J lost 8, with 16 bases in between. The length of the CDR3 is 13 residues. The chain's CDR3 is CASRPRAGDGYTF. CDR3 sequence (DNA): TGTGCCAGCAGACCGCGCGCAGGGGACGGCTACACCTTC.

About this clone itself: Other DNA sequences in this sample translate to the same CDR3. The rearrangement joins TRBV12-3 or TRBV12-4 to TRBJ1-3; the D is unclear. The V end was cut by 6 bases, the J end by 3 bases, with 6 bases between. This CDR3 spans 12 amino acids. This chain's CDR3 is CASSRSGNTIYF. The CDR3 nucleotides read TGTGCCAGCAGCCGCAGTGGAAACACCATATATTTT.

The J gene is TRBJ2-7, the V gene TRBV23-1; maybe TRBD2 (6 bases). TRBV23-1 is identified as an open reading frame with a role that is uncertain. The CDR3 covers 15 residues. V lost 1 base and J 3 bases, leaving 13 bases between the germline ends. The DNA of the CDR3 is TGCGCCAGCAGTCAATGTCGGCGGGGTGGCTACGAGCAGTACTTC. Translating it yields CASSQCRRGGYEQYF.

The chain recombines TRBV1 with TRBJ2-2; no DNA check was done on the table's D call, TRBD2. TRBV1 is shown as a pseudogene. The CDR3 contains 17 residues. The CDR3, as DNA: TGCACCAGCAGCCCCGGGGGACTAGCGGGAATAGGCGGGGAGCTGTTTTTT. Its protein product is CTSSPGGLAGIGGELFF.

The CDR3 DNA is TGTGCCTGGGGACCGGGACAGGAGGTCGATGGCTACACCTTC. Its protein product is CAWGPGQEVDGYTF. This chain connects TRBV30 to TRBJ1-2; TRBD1 matches 8 bases. The CDR3 length is 14 residues. V lost 5 bases, J lost 6 bases, and 11 bases stayed unmatched. Germline CDR1 and CDR2: GTSNPN and SVGIG (reference sequence).

The chain carries TRBV9 and TRBJ2-1, with D possibly TRBD2 on 5 matching bases. Germline values: CDR1 SGDLS, CDR2 YYNGEE. The CDR3 contains 16 residues. V was shortened by 0 bases and J by 0 bases, with 10 bases between the two germline ends. The CDR3 protein is CASSVGRVSSYNEQFF. The CDR3 nucleotides are TGTGCCAGCAGCGTAGGGCGGGTGAGCTCCTACAATGAGCAGTTCTTC.

CDR3 residues: CASSFRGGNTEAFF. The CDR3 DNA reads TGTGCCAGCAGCTTTAGGGGCGGGAACACTGAAGCTTTCTTT. This rearrangement joins TRBV5-6 to TRBJ1-1; maybe TRBD1 (5 bases). V was pared by 2 bases and J by 1 base, with 9 bases between. This CDR3 contains 14 residues. CDR1 is SGHDT and CDR2 is YYEEEE in the germline V gene.

The rearrangement uses TRBV28 and TRBJ2-2, with 9 bases lining up with TRBD1. V shed 10 bases and J 1 base; nucleotides not matched to a gene: 4. This CDR3 region has 14 residues. Germline values: CDR1 MDHEN, CDR2 SYDVKM. The CDR3 region is CATRQGGNTGELFF. The CDR3 DNA is TGTGCCACCAGACAGGGGGGGAACACCGGGGAGCTGTTTTTT. The variable domain in full, completed from reference TRBV28 and TRBJ2-2, reads DVKVTQSSRYLVKRTGEKVFLECVQDMDHENMFWYRQDPGLGLRLIYFSYDVKMKEKGDIPEGYSVSREKKERFSLILESASTNQTSMYLCATRQGGNTGELFFGEGSRLTVL.

The chain has TRBV6-6 and TRBJ1-5; no definite D call. The CDR3 covers 15 residues. V was pared by 8 bases and J by 1 base, with 15 bases between. Per germline, CDR1 MNHNY and CDR2 SVGAGI (reference sequence). CDR3 nucleotide sequence: TGTGCCAGCTCAGACTCCCTCGGGAGCAATCAGCCCCAGCATTTT. As protein: CASSDSLGSNQPQHF.

The V call is TRBV19, the J call TRBJ1-6; 8 nucleotides line up with TRBD1. V trimming: 6 bases; J trimming: 10 bases; junction bases outside the gene matches: 8. The CDR3 covers 14 residues. Germline V gene data show CDR1 as LNHDA and CDR2 as SQIVND (reference sequence). For the CDR3, the DNA is TGTGCCAGTAGGGAGAGGGACAGGAGCTCACCCCTCCACTTT. It encodes CASRERDRSSPLHF.

The rearrangement joins TRBV20-1 to TRBJ1-1, with TRBD1 as a possible D gene (5 bases). Trimming cost V 5 bases and J 5 bases, with 9 bases left between them. CDR1 DFQATT and CDR2 SNEGSKA come from the germline V gene (reference sequence). CDR3 size: 11 residues. CDR3 DNA: TGCAGTGCTCTCGGGGGGACTGAAGCTTTCTTT. The encoded protein is CSALGGTEAFF.

The table lists this clone with a few counts. This chain connects TRBV27 to TRBJ1-5, with D hard to call. The CDR3 runs 15 residues. V lost 5 bases and J 0 bases, leaving 11 bases between the germline ends. Germline-derived CDR1 and CDR2 are MNHEY and SMNVEV (reference sequence). CDR3 in DNA: TGTGCCAGCAGTAAAAACAGCTATAGCAATCAGCCCCAGCATTTT. Its protein is CASSKNSYSNQPQHF.

This clone was seen once. This chain links TRBV4-1 with TRBJ1-5; unclear D gene. The V gene's germline CDR1 is MGHRA and CDR2 YSYEKL. V was clipped by 3 bases and J by 5 bases, with 17 bases between them. The CDR3 totals 16 residues. In nucleotides, the CDR3 is TGCGCCAGCAGCCAGGCTGACACCATAGGCGATCAGCCCCAGCATTTT. Translated: CASSQADTIGDQPQHF.

The rearrangement links TRBV18 to TRBJ1-4; D gene unclear. V was shortened by 3 bases and J by 2 bases, with 7 bases between the two germline ends. This CDR3 region has 14 residues. The germline gives CDR1 KGHSH, CDR2 LQKENI. The CDR3, as DNA: TGTGCCAGCTCACCCTCGAGTACTAATGAAAAACTGTTTTTT. Translated: CASSPSSTNEKLFF.

V is TRBV5-8 and J is TRBJ2-7; 10 nucleotides line up with TRBD2. This CDR3 has 15 residues. V shed 3 bases, J shed 0 bases, and the junction held 3 bases outside the gene matches. Germline CDR1 is SGHTS and CDR2 is YDEGEE. CDR3 bases: TGTGCCAGCAGCTGGGCTAGCGGGAGCTCCTACGAGCAGTACTTC. The encoded protein is CASSWASGSSYEQYF.

V usage is TRBV7-2 and J usage is TRBJ1-2, with no clear D. This CDR3 region has 16 residues. Germline CDR1 SGHTA, CDR2 FQGNSA. The ends were cut back, 1 base at V and 1 base at J, with 13 bases in the middle. The CDR3 region is CASSLEPLTGNYGYTF. In nucleotides, the CDR3 is TGTGCCAGCAGCTTAGAGCCCCTAACCGGTAACTATGGCTACACCTTC.

The rearrangement joins TRBV5-1 to TRBJ1-1, with D uncertain. The V and J ends lost 0 bases and 6 bases respectively, with 9 bases between them. CDR1 is SGHRS and CDR2 is YFSETQ in the germline V gene. CDR3 length: 13 residues. CDR3 coding DNA: TGCGCCAGCAGCTTGGGTATGGGCCCTGAAGCTTTCTTT. Translating gives CASSLGMGPEAFF.

This rearrangement joins TRBV30 to TRBJ1-2; no clear D. The V gene's germline CDR1 is GTSNPN and CDR2 SVGIG (reference sequence). This CDR3 comprises 13 residues. Trimming pared 4 bases from V and 8 bases from J, leaving 17 bases between. CDR3 sequence reads: CAWTPREDIGYTF. CDR3 DNA: TGTGCCTGGACCCCCCGGGAAGATATCGGCTACACCTTC. Drawing the rest from reference TRBV30 and TRBJ1-2, the complete variable domain is SQTIHQWPATLVQPVGSPLSLECTVEGTSNPNLYWYRQAAGRGLQLLFYSVGIGQISSEVPQNLSASRPQDRQFILSSKKLLLSDSGFYLCAWTPREDIGYTFGSGTRLTVV.

The genes are TRBV30 and TRBJ2-7, with D possibly TRBD2 on 5 matching bases. The CDR3 totals 12 residues. CDR1 and CDR2 from the germline V gene are GTSNPN and SVGIG (reference sequence). V was trimmed by 6 bases and J by 4 bases, leaving 13 bases between them. As DNA, the CDR3 is TGTGCCTGCAGCAACCGGGGTTACGAGCAGTACTTC. Encoded protein: CACSNRGYEQYF.

This chain uses TRBV7-9 with TRBJ2-7; D unclear. The CDR3 is made up of 14 amino acids. With 1 base removed from V and 2 bases from J, the gap between germline ends came to 9 bases. The germline V gene has CDR1 SEHNR and CDR2 FQNEAQ (reference sequence). The CDR3 is CASSLVASTYEQYF. The CDR3 nucleotides read TGTGCCAGCAGCTTAGTCGCCTCTACCTACGAGCAGTACTTC. The full variable domain, with the rest looked up from reference TRBV7-9 and TRBJ2-7, is DTGVSQNPRHKITKRGQNVTFRCDPISEHNRLYWYRQTLGQGPEFLTYFQNEAQLEKSRLLSDRFSAERPKGSFSTLEIQRTEQGDSAMYLCASSLVASTYEQYFGPGTRLTVT.

V and J are TRBV5-1 and TRBJ2-1, with 7 bases fitting TRBD1. With V trimmed by 2 bases and J by 8 bases, 4 bases remained unmatched. Germline V gene sequence: CDR1 SGHRS, CDR2 YFSETQ. This CDR3 region has 13 residues. CDR3 in DNA: TGCGCCAGCAGCTTAAATCAGGGGGATGAGCAGTTCTTC. It encodes CASSLNQGDEQFF.

The chain couples TRBV5-1 to TRBJ2-3; 8 bases agree with TRBD1. This CDR3 is built from 15 residues. Trimming took 3 bases from V and 0 from J; bases not matched to a gene: 3. In germline, CDR1 is SGHRS, CDR2 YFSETQ. The CDR3 here is CASSSGQASTDTQYF. As DNA, the CDR3 is TGCGCCAGCAGCTCGGGACAGGCTAGCACAGATACGCAGTATTTT.

This clone was counted at least ten times. J is TRBJ2-1 and V is TRBV16; D might be TRBD2 (5 bases). The length of the CDR3 is 11 residues. V was shortened by 4 bases and J by 9 bases, with 7 bases between the two germline ends. Germline lookup yields CDR1 KGHSY and CDR2 FQNENV. The CDR3 protein is CASSLEAEQFF. In DNA form, the CDR3 reads TGTGCCAGCAGCCTGGAGGCTGAGCAGTTCTTC.

This chain joins TRBV2 and TRBJ2-5, with 8 bases aligning to TRBD2. Per the germline V gene, CDR1 is SNHLY and CDR2 is FYNNEI. The V segment lost 3 bases and the J segment 1 base; nucleotides outside the gene matches: 1. CDR3 length: 14 amino acids. The CDR3: CASSDTSGQETQYF. The DNA for the CDR3 is TGTGCCAGCAGTGATACTAGCGGCCAAGAGACCCAGTACTTC.

This chain's CDR3 is CAISDAGVETQYF. DNA for the CDR3: TGTGCCATCAGTGATGCAGGTGTGGAGACCCAGTACTTC. This chain links TRBV10-3 with TRBJ2-5; D unresolved. V shed 3 bases and J shed 5 bases, with 10 bases lying between them. The V gene's germline CDR1 is ENHRY and CDR2 SYGVKD. The length of the CDR3 is 13 residues.

The V gene is TRBV5-1, the J gene TRBJ1-1, with a weak D call TRBD1 (6 bases). The germline V gene encodes CDR1 SGHRS and CDR2 YFSETQ. The CDR3 length is 18 residues. V gave up 7 bases and J gave up 0 bases, with 25 bases separating them. CDR3 DNA: TGCGCCAGCTCGGGGGGAAGACGGACAGCTCCGATGAACACTGAAGCTTTCTTT. Translation gives CASSGGRRTAPMNTEAFF.